Listed here are 28 T cell receptor beta chains from one sample, sequenced in a study of T cell changes during pregnancy in multiple sclerosis. Generated by immunoSEQ multiplex PCR, the TCRdb table keeps only in-frame clones and is missing some. The sample contains tens of thousands of clones, roughly 88% of which appear only once. The sample consisted of peripheral blood, taken in the first trimester of pregnancy. The receptors here all came from a female donor in good health, enrolled as a control in a pregnancy study.

This clone has just one count. This rearrangement joins TRBV7-6 to TRBJ2-1, with TRBD2 matching 9 bases. The CDR3 length is 15 residues. Losses at the gene ends were 0 bases for V and 9 bases for J; bases not matched to a gene: 6. Germline CDR1 and CDR2: SGHVS and FNYEAQ. CDR3 coding DNA: TGTGCCAGCAGCTTAGCGGCGGGGGGGCCCTTTGAGCAGTTCTTC. This sequence encodes CASSLAAGGPFEQFF. Full variable domain (rest looked up from reference TRBV7-6 and TRBJ2-1): GAGVSQSPRYKVTKRGQDVALRCDPISGHVSLYWYRQALGQGPEFLTYFNYEAQQDKSGLPNDRFSAERPEGSISTLTIQRTEQRDSAMYRCASSLAAGGPFEQFFGPGTRLTVL.

The chain uses TRBV11-2 and TRBJ2-1; 13 nucleotides agree with TRBD2. V shed 3 bases and J 12 bases; nucleotides not matched to a gene: 5. The CDR3 length is 14 residues. Germline CDR1 and CDR2: SGHAT and FQNNGV. This CDR3 reads CASSFGLAGVVQFF. The CDR3 region has the DNA TGTGCCAGCAGCTTCGGACTAGCGGGGGTGGTGCAGTTCTTC.

The chain joins TRBV5-1 to TRBJ1-2; D gene unclear. This CDR3 is built from 15 residues. The germline V gene encodes CDR1 SGHRS and CDR2 YFSETQ. V was clipped by 0 bases and J by 8 bases, with 17 bases between them. The CDR3: CASSLAANAGQGYTF. Written as DNA, the CDR3 is TGCGCCAGCAGCTTGGCTGCGAACGCAGGCCAGGGCTACACCTTC.

The rearrangement links TRBV28 to TRBJ2-7, with 9 bases matching TRBD1. The junction had 4 bases not matched to a gene; V was cut back by 5 bases and J by 2 bases. The CDR3 totals 14 residues. Germline CDR1 and CDR2: MDHEN and SYDVKM. CDR3 loop: CASSPGTGTYEQYF. DNA for the CDR3: TGTGCCAGCAGTCCCGGGACAGGGACCTACGAGCAGTACTTC.

V gene TRBV21-1 combines with J gene TRBJ2-5; the table names TRBD2, a call not compared with the DNA. TRBV21-1 is reported as a pseudogene. The CDR3 is 14 amino acids. The DNA for the CDR3 is TGTGCCAGCAGCAGCGACTCTAGTGTAGGGACCCAGTACTTC. Its translation is CASSSDSSVGTQYF.

CDR3 DNA: TGTGCCAGCAGCACCCTTACAGGGGAGACTGAAGCTTTCTTT. This sequence encodes CASSTLTGETEAFF. This sequence joins TRBV28 and TRBJ1-1, with 7 bases fitting TRBD1. There are 14 residues in the CDR3. The V and J ends lost 6 bases and 5 bases, in that order; junction bases with no gene match: 9. The germline gives CDR1 MDHEN, CDR2 SYDVKM.

This chain connects TRBV30 to TRBJ2-3; the match to TRBD1 covers 7 bases. Germline assignment: CDR1 GTSNPN and CDR2 SVGIG (reference sequence). J lost 1 base, V lost 2 bases, and 6 bases had no gene match. CDR3 length: 15 residues. The CDR3 DNA sequence: TGTGCCTGGAGTAAGGGGGCGGCTGGCACAGATACGCAGTATTTT. Translation gives CAWSKGAAGTDTQYF.

Worth noting for this clone: At one end, the junction sequence differs from germline, possibly due to a read error. The identical CDR3 is also encoded by other nucleotide sequences in the sample. The chain combines TRBV6-5 with TRBJ2-2; D is perhaps TRBD2 (5 bases). This CDR3 comprises 12 residues. Germline assignment: CDR1 MNHEY and CDR2 SVGAGI. The CDR3 nucleotides read TGTGCCAGCAGTCCCCACTACGGGGAGTTGTTTTTT. Translated, it gives CASSPHYGELFF.

The chain links TRBV6-5 to TRBJ2-3; 11 nucleotides match TRBD2. Looked up from germline, CDR1 is MNHEY and CDR2 is SVGAGI. The junction had 10 bases not matched to a gene; V was cut back by 11 bases and J by 6 bases. This CDR3 is built from 14 residues. CDR3: CAAGLAGGRDTQYF. The CDR3 DNA sequence: TGTGCCGCCGGCTTAGCGGGGGGGAGGGATACGCAGTATTTT.

This clone was seen a single time. This chain uses TRBV9 with TRBJ2-7; 7 positions agree with TRBD1. The length of the CDR3 is 16 residues. The V and J ends lost 4 bases and 5 bases, in that order; junction bases with no gene match: 15. In germline, CDR1 is SGDLS, CDR2 YYNGEE. In DNA form, the CDR3 reads TGTGCCAGCAGCCCAACCATCGGCAGGGGGATAAACGAGCAGTACTTC. Translated, it gives CASSPTIGRGINEQYF.

The chain employs TRBV2 and TRBJ2-1; TRBD2 agrees at 9 bases. This CDR3 spans 13 amino acids. V shed 7 bases, J shed 8 bases, and the junction held 6 bases outside the gene matches. The germline CDR1 and CDR2 sequences are SNHLY and FYNNEI. The CDR3 sequence is CASTRGGSDEQFF. The DNA of the CDR3 is TGTGCCAGCACGCGGGGGGGGTCGGATGAGCAGTTCTTC.

This chain connects TRBV14 to TRBJ1-2; TRBD1 agrees at 8 bases. The CDR3 sequence is 13 residues long. The V gene's germline CDR1 is SGHDN and CDR2 FVKESK. Germline trimming cut 7 bases from V and 8 bases from J; bases unmatched to any gene: 9. CDR3 sequence: CASNNDRGVGYTF. The CDR3 coding sequence is TGTGCCAGCAACAACGACAGGGGAGTGGGCTACACCTTC.

The chain is built from TRBV27 and TRBJ2-2; 11 bases are a match to TRBD1. From germline, CDR1 is MNHEY and CDR2 SMNVEV (reference sequence). With 2 bases clipped from V and 4 bases from J, the junction kept 0 bases outside the gene matches. This CDR3 has 15 residues. The CDR3 region is CASSLGTGGTGELFF. CDR3 nucleotide sequence: TGTGCCAGCAGTTTAGGGACAGGGGGCACCGGGGAGCTGTTTTTT.

This chain connects TRBV18 to TRBJ2-7; TRBD2 agrees at 15 bases. The V gene end was trimmed by 3 bases and the J gene end by 2 bases; junction bases not matched to a gene: 8. CDR1 and CDR2 (germline): KGHSH, LQKENI. The CDR3 length is 18 residues. Written as DNA, the CDR3 is TGTGCCAGCTCACCTACAATGGGACTAGCGGGAGGAACCTACGAGCAGTACTTC. It codes for CASSPTMGLAGGTYEQYF. The full variable domain, rest sourced from reference TRBV18 and TRBJ2-7, is NAGVMQNPRHLVRRRGQEARLRCSPMKGHSHVYWYRQLPEEGLKFMVYLQKENIIDESGMPKERFSAEFPKEGPSILRIQQVVRGDSAAYFCASSPTMGLAGGTYEQYFGPGTRLTVT.

This chain uses TRBV7-9 with TRBJ1-1; 8 bases are shared with TRBD1. V was clipped by 7 bases and J by 1 base; unmatched bases: 8. This CDR3 contains 15 residues. Germline V gene lookup returns CDR1 SEHNR and CDR2 FQNEAQ (reference sequence). The chain's CDR3 is CASTSGQGANTEAFF. The DNA of the CDR3 is TGTGCCAGCACCAGTGGACAGGGTGCGAACACTGAAGCTTTCTTT.

The rearrangement uses TRBV28 and TRBJ1-2, with D possibly being TRBD1 (6 bases). Germline CDR1 reads MDHEN; CDR2 reads SYDVKM. V lost 3 bases and J lost 2, with 10 bases in between. This CDR3 has 14 residues. CDR3 in amino acids: CASSLGTQNYGYTF. The DNA of the CDR3 is TGTGCCAGCAGTTTGGGGACACAAAACTATGGCTACACCTTC.

The chain recombines TRBV5-1 with TRBJ2-3, with 12 bases identical to TRBD2. From germline, CDR1 is SGHRS and CDR2 YFSETQ. Trimming took 2 bases from V and 2 from J; bases not matched to a gene: 3. The CDR3 length is 16 residues. The DNA of the CDR3 is TGCGCCAGCAGCTTTCTAGCGGGGGGGGACACAGATACGCAGTATTTT. This encodes CASSFLAGGDTDTQYF.

V usage is TRBV30 and J usage is TRBJ2-3, with TRBD2 identical over 12 bases. There are 15 residues in the CDR3. Germline CDR1 reads GTSNPN; CDR2 reads SVGIG (reference sequence). V lost 0 bases and J lost 5; bases outside the gene matches: 3. The CDR3 nucleotides read TGTGCCTGGAGTGTACTAGCGGGGGGCCGAGATACGCAGTATTTT. It specifies CAWSVLAGGRDTQYF.

J is TRBJ2-2 and V is TRBV4-2, with TRBD2 identical over 10 bases. The CDR3 totals 21 residues. CDR1 and CDR2 (germline): LGHNA, YNFKEQ. Germline trimming cut 1 base from V and 3 bases from J; bases unmatched to any gene: 17. The CDR3 coding sequence is TGTGCCAGCAGCCAAGTGGGCAGACTAGCGGGCCGAAGACTACACACCGGGGAGCTGTTTTTT. Residues: CASSQVGRLAGRRLHTGELFF.

The rearrangement joins TRBV5-1 to TRBJ2-5; 8 bases match TRBD1. This CDR3 contains 14 residues. The ends lost 4 bases at V and 5 bases at J; junction bases unmatched: 7. Germline loops: CDR1 SGHRS, CDR2 YFSETQ. In DNA form, the CDR3 reads TGCGCCAGCAGCCCCCAGGGGGCGAGCGAGACCCAGTACTTC. This sequence encodes CASSPQGASETQYF.

The chain uses TRBV7-9 and TRBJ2-1; 13 bases line up with TRBD2. Trimming removed 4 bases from V and 1 base from J; junction bases left unmatched: 4. Germline V CDR1 and CDR2: SEHNR, FQNEAQ (reference sequence). There are 17 residues in the CDR3. In nucleotides, the CDR3 is TGTGCCAGCAGCTCCCGACTAGCGGGAGGATCCTACAATGAGCAGTTCTTC. Translating gives CASSSRLAGGSYNEQFF.

V usage is TRBV30 and J usage is TRBJ2-2, with 11 bases fitting TRBD2. Trimming at V came to 4 bases and at J to 6 bases, leaving 7 bases not matched to a gene. CDR3 size: 15 residues. CDR1 is GTSNPN and CDR2 is SVGIG in the germline V gene (reference sequence). Here the CDR3 reads CAWISGSGGAGELFF. CDR3 nucleotide sequence: TGTGCCTGGATTTCTGGTAGCGGGGGGGCCGGGGAGCTGTTTTTT.

The CDR3 nucleotides are TGTGCCAGCAGTTTATCGTCCGGGAACCTCCAAGAGACCCAGTACTTC. It yields the protein CASSLSSGNLQETQYF. The rearrangement links TRBV28 to TRBJ2-5, with D possibly TRBD2 on 5 matching bases. Germline V gene lookup returns CDR1 MDHEN and CDR2 SYDVKM. Trimming left V 1 base short and J 1 base short, with 13 bases between. This CDR3 is built from 16 residues.

V gene TRBV27 combines with J gene TRBJ2-3; 10 nucleotides align to TRBD1. Germline CDR1 is MNHEY and CDR2 is SMNVEV (reference sequence). V lost 8 bases, J lost 3 bases, and 17 bases stayed unmatched. This CDR3 contains 18 residues. The CDR3 sequence: CASLDRGHPTYITDTQYF. CDR3 nucleotides: TGTGCCAGCTTAGACAGGGGGCATCCAACTTATATAACAGATACGCAGTATTTT.

The gene calls are TRBV28 and TRBJ2-7, with 7 bases that match TRBD1. V trimming: 6 bases; J trimming: 2 bases; junction bases outside the gene matches: 4. CDR1 and CDR2 from the germline V gene are MDHEN and SYDVKM. The CDR3 has 13 amino acids. The CDR3 nucleotides are TGTGCCAGCAGCTCAGGGGGACCCTACGAGCAGTACTTC. Protein sequence: CASSSGGPYEQYF.

The chain combines TRBV2 with TRBJ2-3; TRBD2 aligns across 12 bases. Trimming removed 1 base from V and 4 bases from J; junction bases left unmatched: 15. In germline, CDR1 is SNHLY, CDR2 FYNNEI. CDR3 size: 20 residues. The CDR3 DNA follows: TGTGCCAGCAGTGAAGGGCCCAAAAAGACTAGCGGGAGAAGGGCAGATACGCAGTATTTT. Its translation is CASSEGPKKTSGRRADTQYF.

The V and J genes are TRBV4-1 and TRBJ1-1; weak D call: TRBD1 (6 bases). The CDR3 totals 16 residues. Trimming pared 3 bases from V and 5 bases from J, leaving 19 bases between. From germline, CDR1 is MGHRA and CDR2 YSYEKL. The CDR3 DNA sequence: TGCGCCAGCAGCCAGCGACTCAATACAGGGCGGACTGAAGCTTTCTTT. This translates into CASSQRLNTGRTEAFF.

A few counts support this clone. The CDR3 region is CASSERSFSGNTIYF. In nucleotides, the CDR3 is TGTGCCAGCAGTGAGAGGTCTTTCTCTGGAAACACCATATATTTT. The chain recombines TRBV2 with TRBJ1-3; no reliable D call. Between the trimmed V and J ends, which lost 3 bases and 0 bases, there was a span of 9 bases. Germline V gives CDR1 SNHLY, CDR2 FYNNEI. CDR3 length equals 15 residues.